This record looks at one T cell receptor (beta chain) sequence and its context. Its antigen remains unidentified. The data belong to a study of cytomegalovirus exposure and HLA in healthy donors. Overall study findings and caveats: There were a few CMV-associated chains whose specificity for CMV antigens was confirmed in vitro. Published work reported that the classifier diagnosed cytomegalovirus status with high specificity and sensitivity.

A multiplex PCR was run with 60 Vbeta primers and 13 Jbeta primers. Sequenced by immunoSEQ multiplex PCR; TCRdb stores in-frame clones only, minus some. The table has approximately 150,000 clones, around 80% seen once. Sequenced sample: PBMCs. This TCR was recovered from a man younger than 35 in good health and CMV-seropositive.

CDR3 nucleotide sequence: TGTGCCACCCTTTGGCACACTGAAGCTTTCTTT. This encodes CATLWHTEAFF. The J gene is TRBJ1-1, the V gene TRBV15; D gene ambiguous. Germline V gene lookup returns CDR1 LNHNV and CDR2 YYDKDF (reference sequence). The CDR3 spans 11 residues. The V gene lost 8 bases and the J gene lost 3 bases, with 7 bases spanning the gap.